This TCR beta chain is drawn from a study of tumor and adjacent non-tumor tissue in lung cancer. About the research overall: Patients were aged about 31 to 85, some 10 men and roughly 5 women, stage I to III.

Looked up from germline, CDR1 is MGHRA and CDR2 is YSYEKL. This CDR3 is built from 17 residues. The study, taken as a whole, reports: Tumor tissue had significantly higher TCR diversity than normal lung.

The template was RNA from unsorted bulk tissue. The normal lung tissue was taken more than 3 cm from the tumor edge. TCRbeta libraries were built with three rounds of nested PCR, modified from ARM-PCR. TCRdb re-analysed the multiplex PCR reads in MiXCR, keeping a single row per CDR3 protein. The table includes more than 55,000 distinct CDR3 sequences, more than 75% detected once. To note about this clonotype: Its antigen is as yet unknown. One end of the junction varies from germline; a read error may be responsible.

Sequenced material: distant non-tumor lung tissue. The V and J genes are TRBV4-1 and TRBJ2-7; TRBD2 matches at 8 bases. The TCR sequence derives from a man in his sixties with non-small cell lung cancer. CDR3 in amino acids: CTSSQDFSGTPSREQYF. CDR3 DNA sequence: TGCACCAGCAGCCAAGACTTTAGCGGGACCCCTTCGCGGGAGCAGTACTTC.